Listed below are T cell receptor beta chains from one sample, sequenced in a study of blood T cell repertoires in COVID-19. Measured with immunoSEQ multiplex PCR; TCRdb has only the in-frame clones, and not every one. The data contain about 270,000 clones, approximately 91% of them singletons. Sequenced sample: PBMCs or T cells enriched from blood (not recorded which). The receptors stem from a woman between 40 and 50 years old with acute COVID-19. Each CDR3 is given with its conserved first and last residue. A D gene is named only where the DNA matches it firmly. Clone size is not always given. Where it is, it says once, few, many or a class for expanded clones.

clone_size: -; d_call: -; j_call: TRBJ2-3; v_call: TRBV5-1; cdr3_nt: TGCGCCAGCAGCGTAGTCGGGACTGGGAGCACAGATACGCAGTATTTT; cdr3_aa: CASSVVGTGSTDTQYF
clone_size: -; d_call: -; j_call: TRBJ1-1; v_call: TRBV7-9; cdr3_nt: TGTGCCAGCAGGGTGACAGTGAACACTGAAGCTTTCTTT; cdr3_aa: CASRVTVNTEAFF
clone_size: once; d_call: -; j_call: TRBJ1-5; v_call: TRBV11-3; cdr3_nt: TGTGCCAGCAGCTTAGACGGAGGCAGCAATCAGCCCCAGCATTTT; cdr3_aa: CASSLDGGSNQPQHF
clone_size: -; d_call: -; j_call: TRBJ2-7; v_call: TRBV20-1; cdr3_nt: TGCAGTGCTAGAGCGTCGGGGGAGCAGTACTTC; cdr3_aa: CSARASGEQYF
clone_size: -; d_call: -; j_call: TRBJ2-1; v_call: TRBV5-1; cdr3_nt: TGCGCCAGCAGCTTGGCTCTGAGGGTTATTACCTGGGATGAGCAGTTCTTC; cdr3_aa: CASSLALRVITWDEQFF
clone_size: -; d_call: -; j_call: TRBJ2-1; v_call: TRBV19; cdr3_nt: TGTGCCAGTAGTATTGTAGGAGTTCAAAGCTCCTACAATGAGCAGTTCTTC; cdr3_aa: CASSIVGVQSSYNEQFF
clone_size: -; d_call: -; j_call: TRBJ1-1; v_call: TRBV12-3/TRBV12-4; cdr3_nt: TGTGCCAGCACCGCGGGCCGGGGGACTGAAGCTTTCTTT; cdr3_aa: CASTAGRGTEAFF
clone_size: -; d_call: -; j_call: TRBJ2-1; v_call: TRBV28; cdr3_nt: TGTGCCAGCAGTTTACGGGAGAACAATGAGCAGTTCTTC; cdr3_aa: CASSLRENNEQFF
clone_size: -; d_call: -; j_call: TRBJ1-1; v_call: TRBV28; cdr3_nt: TGTGCCAGCAGTGTCTCGACCAGGACTGAAGCTTTCTTT; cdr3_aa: CASSVSTRTEAFF
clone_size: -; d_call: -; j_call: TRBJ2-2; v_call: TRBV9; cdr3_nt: TGTGCCAGCAGCGTTGGTCAGGGCCCTTTGCCCGGGGAGCTGTTTTTT; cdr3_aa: CASSVGQGPLPGELFF
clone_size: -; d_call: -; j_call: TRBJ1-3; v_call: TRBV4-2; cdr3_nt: TGTGCCAGCAGCCAAGCTGAGGCGGCTGGAAACACCATATATTTT; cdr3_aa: CASSQAEAAGNTIYF
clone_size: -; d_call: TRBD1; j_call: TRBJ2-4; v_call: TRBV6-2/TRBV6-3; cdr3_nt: TGTGCCAGCAGTTATGGGACAGGGCAGTACTTC; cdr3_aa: CASSYGTGQYF
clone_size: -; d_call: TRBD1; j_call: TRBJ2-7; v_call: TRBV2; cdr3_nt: TGTGCCAGCATGGACAGGGTCCTAGCCTCCTACGAGCAGTACTTC; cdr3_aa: CASMDRVLASYEQYF
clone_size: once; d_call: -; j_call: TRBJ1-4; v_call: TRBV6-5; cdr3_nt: TGTGCCAGCAGTAGGACAGCTAATGAAAAACTGTTTTTT; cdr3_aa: CASSRTANEKLFF
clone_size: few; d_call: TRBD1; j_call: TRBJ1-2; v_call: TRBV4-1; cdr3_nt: TGCGCCAGCAGCCAAGACCGGGACAGGGCTTTGAACTATGGCTACACCTTC; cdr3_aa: CASSQDRDRALNYGYTF
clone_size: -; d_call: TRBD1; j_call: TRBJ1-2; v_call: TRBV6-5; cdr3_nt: TGTGCCAGCAGTTCCGCCAAAACAGGGGAGCTGGGCTACACCTTC; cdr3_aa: CASSSAKTGELGYTF
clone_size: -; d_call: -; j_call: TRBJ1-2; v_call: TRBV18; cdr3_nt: TGTGCCAGCTCACCTGGAACGGGAAAGTTAGCTAACTATGGCTACACCTTC; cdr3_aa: CASSPGTGKLANYGYTF
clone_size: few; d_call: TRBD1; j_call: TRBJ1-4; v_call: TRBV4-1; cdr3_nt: TGCGCCAGCAGCCAGGGAACAGGGGGGGTGACTAATGAAAAACTGTTTTTT; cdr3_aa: CASSQGTGGVTNEKLFF
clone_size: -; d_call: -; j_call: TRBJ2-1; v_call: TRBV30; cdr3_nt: TGTGCCTGGACTCGGGGATCCAGCTCCTACAATGAGCAGTTCTTC; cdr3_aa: CAWTRGSSSYNEQFF
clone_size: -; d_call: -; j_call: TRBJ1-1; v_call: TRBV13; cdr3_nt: TGTGCCAGCAGCTTAGGGGGAACAGGTGGGCTTAGAAACACTGAAGCTTTCTTT; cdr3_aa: CASSLGGTGGLRNTEAFF
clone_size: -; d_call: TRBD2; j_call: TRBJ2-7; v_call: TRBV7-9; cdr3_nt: TGTGCCAGCAGCTTAACTAGCGGGAGTTCCTACGAGCAGTACTTC; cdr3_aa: CASSLTSGSSYEQYF
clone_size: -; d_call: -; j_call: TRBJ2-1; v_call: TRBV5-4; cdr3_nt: TGTGCCAGCAGCTTGCGTACTAATGAGCAGTTCTTC; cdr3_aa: CASSLRTNEQFF
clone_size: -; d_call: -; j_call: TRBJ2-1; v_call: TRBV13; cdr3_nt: TGTGCCAGCAGCTTAGAGGGTAGCGGTGAGCAGTTCTTC; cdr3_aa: CASSLEGSGEQFF
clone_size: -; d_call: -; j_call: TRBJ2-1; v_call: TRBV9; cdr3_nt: TGTGCCAGCAGCGTAGACGGGACTCCGTACAATGAGCAGTTCTTC; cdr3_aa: CASSVDGTPYNEQFF
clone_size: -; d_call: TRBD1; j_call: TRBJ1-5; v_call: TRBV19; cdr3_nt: TGTGCCAGTAGTATAGACGCCGGGACAGGGCCCGGCCGCCCCCATTTT; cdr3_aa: CASSIDAGTGPGRPHF
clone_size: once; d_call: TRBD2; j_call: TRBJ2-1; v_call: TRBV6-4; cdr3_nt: TGTGCCAGCAGTAGTACTAGCGGGAGGGCCTCTTACAATGAGCAGTTCTTC; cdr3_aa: CASSSTSGRASYNEQFF
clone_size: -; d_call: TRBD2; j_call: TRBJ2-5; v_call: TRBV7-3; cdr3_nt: TGTGCCAGCAGCTTAGCGGGGGAACGCCAAGAGACCCAGTACTTC; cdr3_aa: CASSLAGERQETQYF
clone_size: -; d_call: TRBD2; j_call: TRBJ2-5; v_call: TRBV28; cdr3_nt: TGTGCCAGCAGTCCGGCGGCGCGGGAGGGCCGGGAGACCCAGTACTTC; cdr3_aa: CASSPAAREGRETQYF
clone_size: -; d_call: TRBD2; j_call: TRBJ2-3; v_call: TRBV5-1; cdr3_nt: TGCGCCAGCAGCCCTATAGCGGGGGGGGTCGATACGCAGTATTTT; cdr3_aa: CASSPIAGGVDTQYF
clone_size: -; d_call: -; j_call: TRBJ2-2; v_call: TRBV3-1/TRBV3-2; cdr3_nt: TGTGCCAGCAGCCATTCAGGGCTGGGGGAGCTGTTTTTT; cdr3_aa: CASSHSGLGELFF
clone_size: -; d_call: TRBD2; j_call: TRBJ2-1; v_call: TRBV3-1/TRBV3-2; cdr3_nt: TGTGCCAGCAGCCAGGGGACTAGCGGGAGCAATGAGCAGTTCTTC; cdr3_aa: CASSQGTSGSNEQFF
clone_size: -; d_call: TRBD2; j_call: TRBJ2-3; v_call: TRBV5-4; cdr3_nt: TGTGCCAGCAGCTCACCCGGACTAGCGGGAACAGATACGCAGTATTTT; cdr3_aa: CASSSPGLAGTDTQYF
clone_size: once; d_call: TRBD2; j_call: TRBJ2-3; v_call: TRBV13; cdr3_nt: TGTGCCAGCAGCCCCCGACTAGCGGGAGTAGTAGATACGCAGTATTTT; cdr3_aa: CASSPRLAGVVDTQYF
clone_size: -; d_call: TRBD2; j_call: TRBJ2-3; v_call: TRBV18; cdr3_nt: TGTGCCAGCTCACCATCGGCGGGGGGCCGAGATACGCAGTATTTT; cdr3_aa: CASSPSAGGRDTQYF
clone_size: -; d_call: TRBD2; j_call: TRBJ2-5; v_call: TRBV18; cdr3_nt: TGTGCCAGCTCACCTGGACTAGAACAAGAGACCCAGTACTTC; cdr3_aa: CASSPGLEQETQYF
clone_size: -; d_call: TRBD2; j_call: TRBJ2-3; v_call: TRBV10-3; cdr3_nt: TGTGCCATCGATACTAGCGGGAGTGGCACAGATACGCAGTATTTT; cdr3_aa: CAIDTSGSGTDTQYF
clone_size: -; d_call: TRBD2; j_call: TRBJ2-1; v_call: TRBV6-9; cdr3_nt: TGTGCCAGCAGTTATCCGGGACTAGCGGAATACAATGAGCAGTTCTTC; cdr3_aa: CASSYPGLAEYNEQFF
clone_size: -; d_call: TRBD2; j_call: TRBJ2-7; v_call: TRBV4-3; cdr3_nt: TGCGCCAGCAGCCAAGAAACTGGGGGGGAATACGAGCAGTACTTC; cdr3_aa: CASSQETGGEYEQYF
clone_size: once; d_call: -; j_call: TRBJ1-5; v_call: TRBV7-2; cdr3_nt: TGTGCCAGCAGCTTAGGGTCCCAGGGCAATCAGCCCCAGCATTTT; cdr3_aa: CASSLGSQGNQPQHF
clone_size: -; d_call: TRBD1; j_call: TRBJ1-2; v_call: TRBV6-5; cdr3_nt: TGTGCCAGCAGTTTAGGACAGGGGACCTATGGCTACACCTTC; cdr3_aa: CASSLGQGTYGYTF
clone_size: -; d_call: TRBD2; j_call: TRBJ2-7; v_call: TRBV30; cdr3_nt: TGTGCCTGGAGGCTAGCGGGAGGGCCTCTGTTGGAGCAGTACTTC; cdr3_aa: CAWRLAGGPLLEQYF
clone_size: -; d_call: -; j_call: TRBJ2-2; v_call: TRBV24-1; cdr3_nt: TGTGCCACCAGTGATCGGTTCGCGAACACCGGGGAGCTGTTTTTT; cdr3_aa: CATSDRFANTGELFF
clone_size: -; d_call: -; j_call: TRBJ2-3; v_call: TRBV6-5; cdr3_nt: TGTGCCAGCAGTTACTCGAGCATGTTCACAGATACGCAGTATTTT; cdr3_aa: CASSYSSMFTDTQYF
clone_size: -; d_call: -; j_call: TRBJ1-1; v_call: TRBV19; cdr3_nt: TGTGCCAGTAGTATACCTGTGTCGGGGAGTGAAGCTTTCTTT; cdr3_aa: CASSIPVSGSEAFF
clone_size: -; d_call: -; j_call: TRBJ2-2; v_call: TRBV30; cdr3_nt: TGTGCCTGGAGTGGGACTGGGCCGTCCGGGGAGCTGTTTTTT; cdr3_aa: CAWSGTGPSGELFF
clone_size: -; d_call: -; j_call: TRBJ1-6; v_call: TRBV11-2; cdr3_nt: TGTGCCAGCAGCTTAGGCCAGGCCTCAAATTCACCCCTCCACTTT; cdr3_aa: CASSLGQASNSPLHF
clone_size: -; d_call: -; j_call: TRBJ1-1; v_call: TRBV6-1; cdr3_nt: TGTGCCAGCAGTGACAGGGTGGAAGCTTTGGGCGCTTTCTTT; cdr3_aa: CASSDRVEALGAFF
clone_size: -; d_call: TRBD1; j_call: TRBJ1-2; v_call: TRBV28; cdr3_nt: TGTGCCAGCAGTTCTGAGTTCCAGGGGGACTATGGCTACACCTTC; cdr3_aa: CASSSEFQGDYGYTF
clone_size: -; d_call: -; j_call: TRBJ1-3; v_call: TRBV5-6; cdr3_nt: TGTGCCAGCAGCTTGTCGTGGGCAGCCTCTGGAAACACCATATATTTT; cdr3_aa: CASSLSWAASGNTIYF
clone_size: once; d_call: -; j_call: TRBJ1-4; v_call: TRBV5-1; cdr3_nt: TGCGCCAGCAGCTCCGCGGGGGGGGCTCACGAAAAACTGTTTTTT; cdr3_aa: CASSSAGGAHEKLFF
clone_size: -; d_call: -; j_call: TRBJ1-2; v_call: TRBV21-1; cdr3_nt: TGTGCCAGCAGCATCCGGGCCCCGAGGGGGTATGGCTACACCTTC; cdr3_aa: CASSIRAPRGYGYTF
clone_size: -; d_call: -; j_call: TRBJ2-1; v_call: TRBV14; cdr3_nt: TGTGCCAGCAGCCAAATCGGGAGTATTAATGAGCAGTTCTTC; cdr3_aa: CASSQIGSINEQFF
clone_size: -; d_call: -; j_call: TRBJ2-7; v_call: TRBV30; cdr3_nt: TGTGCCTCGACTGGGGGGTCGGCATCCTACGAGCAGTACTTC; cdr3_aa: CASTGGSASYEQYF
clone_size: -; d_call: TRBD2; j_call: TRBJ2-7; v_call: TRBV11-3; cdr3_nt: TGTGCCAGCAGCTTTACGCCTAGCGGGTTATACGAGCAGTACTTC; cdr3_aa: CASSFTPSGLYEQYF
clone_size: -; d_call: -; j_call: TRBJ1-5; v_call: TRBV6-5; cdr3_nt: TGTGCCAGCAGTTACTCGGTCGGGGGTTATCAGCCCCAGCATTTT; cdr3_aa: CASSYSVGGYQPQHF
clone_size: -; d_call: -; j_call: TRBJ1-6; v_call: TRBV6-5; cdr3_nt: TGTGCCAGCAGTTACGGCCCGGGGGGTGTTAATTCACCCCTCCACTTT; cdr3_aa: CASSYGPGGVNSPLHF
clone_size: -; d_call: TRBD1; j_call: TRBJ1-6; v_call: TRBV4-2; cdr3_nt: TGTGCCAGCAGCCTCCCGGGACAGGCGACTTCACCCCTCCACTTT; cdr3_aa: CASSLPGQATSPLHF
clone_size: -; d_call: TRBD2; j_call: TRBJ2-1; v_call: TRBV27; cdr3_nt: TGTGCCAGCAGTCCGAACGGACTAGCGGGAAAGAATGAGCAGTTCTTC; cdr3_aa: CASSPNGLAGKNEQFF
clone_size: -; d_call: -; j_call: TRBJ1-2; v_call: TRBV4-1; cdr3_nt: TGCGCCAGCAGCCAGAGCGGGACAACTTCTTATGGCTACACCTTC; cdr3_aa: CASSQSGTTSYGYTF